The entry that follows covers one TCR beta chain sequence. Its antigen is unidentified. This sequence may be a read error, since a much larger clone differs from it by one base. TCRdb re-analysed the reads in MiXCR, keeping a single row per CDR3 protein. The data contain 85,000 to 120,000 distinct CDR3 sequences, about 15% of them singletons. The entry originates in a study of T cell repertoires in cytomegalovirus infection. Findings and caveats of the study: Adding up the frequency of public TCR beta families identified people who carried CMV plus the relevant HLA.

The length of the CDR3 is 13 residues. The V gene lost 1 base and the J gene lost 4 bases, with 7 bases spanning the gap. CDR1 SEHNR and CDR2 FQNEAQ come from the germline V gene (reference sequence). This sequence originates from a human donor in good health (CMV status not recorded). Some clones in this sample may be carry-over from other donors' samples. The chain uses TRBV7-9 and TRBJ1-2; D gene unclear. The material sequenced was PBMCs. For the CDR3, the DNA is TGTGCCAGCAGCTTAGGGGAGCTCTATGGCTACACCTTC. It encodes CASSLGELYGYTF. The variable domain in full, completed from reference TRBV7-9 and TRBJ1-2, reads DTGVSQNPRHKITKRGQNVTFRCDPISEHNRLYWYRQTLGQGPEFLTYFQNEAQLEKSRLLSDRFSAERPKGSFSTLEIQRTEQGDSAMYLCASSLGELYGYTFGSGTRLTVV.